The rows below give T cell receptor beta chains drawn from one sample of a study of molecular identifiers for immune sequencing clone quantification. TCRdb redid the calling of the PCR reads with MiXCR, one entry per CDR3 protein. The table has over 600,000 distinct CDR3 sequences, approximately 20% seen once. The sequenced sample was naive CD8+ T cells from blood, with Jurkat cell RNA spiked in. The receptors were gathered from a human donor in good health. Some libraries in this study had Jurkat cell RNA spiked in. Both conserved end residues are part of each CDR3. Some rows mark clone size as missing; the rest say once, few, many or name a class of expanded clone.

size: many
J: TRBJ1-1
V: TRBV7-6
CDR3: CASSFRALTEAFF

size: few
J: TRBJ2-7
V: TRBV27
CDR3: CASSKLKREGVYEQYF

size: NA
J: TRBJ2-5
V: TRBV7-6
CDR3: CASSLAKGLAGTPQGTQYF

size: once
J: TRBJ2-1
V: TRBV19
CDR3: CASSPRRDTRSYNEQFF

size: few
J: TRBJ1-4
V: TRBV21-1
CDR3: CASILDRDEKLFF

size: NA
J: TRBJ2-3
V: TRBV7-9
CDR3: CASNPRTSEYNTQCF

size: NA
J: TRBJ1-5
V: TRBV30
CDR3: CAWSLSSAEPQHF

size: many
J: TRBJ2-2
V: TRBV7-9
CDR3: CASSSPLWGGTGELFF

size: many
J: TRBJ2-3
V: TRBV24-1
CDR3: CATSDHTTDTQYF

size: few
J: TRBJ1-4
V: TRBV3-1
CDR3: CASSQGDRGNEKLFF

size: many
J: TRBJ1-3
V: TRBV28
CDR3: CASSQLSIFGNTIYF

size: many
J: TRBJ2-3
V: TRBV7-8
CDR3: CASTDRGNTQYF

size: many
J: TRBJ2-1
V: TRBV4-3
CDR3: CASSPKTLLYNEQFF

size: NA
J: TRBJ1-6
V: TRBV7-9
CDR3: CASSSITPSFYNSPLHF

size: NA
J: TRBJ2-1
V: TRBV19
CDR3: CASSMTSGNNEQFF

size: many
J: TRBJ2-7
V: TRBV7-9
CDR3: CASSRPGRLEEQYF

size: few
J: TRBJ1-2
V: TRBV9
CDR3: CASSVGVDDAIADF

size: many
J: TRBJ2-7
V: TRBV5-1
CDR3: CASSPFDSSHEQYF

size: NA
J: TRBJ2-1
V: TRBV12-1
CDR3: CASSLRNGPRYNEQFF

size: NA
J: TRBJ2-7
V: TRBV7-8
CDR3: CASSLAGGQIHEQYF

size: many
J: TRBJ2-7
V: TRBV29-1
CDR3: CSVKKQNSYEQYF

size: NA
J: TRBJ2-2
V: TRBV6-2/TRBV6-3
CDR3: CASKKGLAGGSGELFF

size: many
J: TRBJ1-4
V: TRBV7-9
CDR3: CASSFGGGDEKLFF

size: NA
J: TRBJ2-1
V: TRBV30
CDR3: CAWEPGASGSWSEQFF

size: few
J: TRBJ2-7
V: TRBV4-3
CDR3: CASSQEVRFYEQYF

size: many
J: TRBJ1-2
V: TRBV7-9
CDR3: CASAPRQGARYGYTF

size: many
J: TRBJ2-5
V: TRBV12-3/TRBV12-4
CDR3: CASSPPGQGTQETQYF

size: many
J: TRBJ2-3
V: TRBV20-1
CDR3: CSATDSYTDTQYF

size: many
J: TRBJ1-2
V: TRBV5-6
CDR3: CASSLRQYNNYGYTF

size: NA
J: TRBJ2-5
V: TRBV11-2
CDR3: CASSLVGVPWETQYF

size: many
J: TRBJ1-1
V: TRBV4-3
CDR3: CASSQEEQERTEAFF

size: NA
J: TRBJ2-1
V: TRBV24-1
CDR3: CATSGLAGNEQFF

size: NA
J: TRBJ2-3
V: TRBV4-3
CDR3: CASSQGASGAYTDTQYF

size: many
J: TRBJ2-7
V: TRBV28
CDR3: CASSFYQGAREQYF

size: few
J: TRBJ2-3
V: TRBV4-3
CDR3: CASSPGLGAGAGTDTQYF

size: few
J: TRBJ2-7
V: TRBV11-2
CDR3: CASSLDPAYEQYF

size: few
J: TRBJ1-5
V: TRBV12-3/TRBV12-4
CDR3: CASQGTGMLGNQPQHF

size: few
J: TRBJ2-1
V: TRBV28
CDR3: CASRQGLADYNEQFF

size: many
J: TRBJ2-1
V: TRBV29-1
CDR3: CSVVGGIIGVDEQFF

size: NA
J: TRBJ1-6
V: TRBV7-9
CDR3: CASSSVQQGNSPLHF

size: many
J: TRBJ1-1
V: TRBV30
CDR3: CAWSMGSNEAFF

size: NA
J: TRBJ1-2
V: TRBV14
CDR3: CASSQDRAGGNYGYTF

size: many
J: TRBJ1-1
V: TRBV7-9
CDR3: CASSPRGRMNTEAFF

size: few
J: TRBJ1-3
V: TRBV13
CDR3: CASSLGNIGNTIYF

size: NA
J: TRBJ2-7
V: TRBV19
CDR3: CTSSAGLSYEQYF

size: many
J: TRBJ2-7
V: TRBV20-1
CDR3: CSARDPDRVLYEQYF

size: many
J: TRBJ2-3
V: TRBV7-6
CDR3: CASSLGSGMHTDTQYF

size: NA
J: TRBJ1-1
V: TRBV20-1
CDR3: CSARDYQGGTEAFF

size: NA
J: TRBJ2-7
V: TRBV10-3
CDR3: CAISDASGAYEQYF

size: many
J: TRBJ2-5
V: TRBV29-1
CDR3: CSVEDIGRGLAGTSQETQYF

size: few
J: TRBJ2-1
V: TRBV6-2/TRBV6-3
CDR3: CASTIWTTNEQFF

size: few
J: TRBJ2-7
V: TRBV27
CDR3: CASRGGRMNEQYF

size: few
J: TRBJ2-7
V: TRBV28
CDR3: CASSRGLGLSYEQYF

size: few
J: TRBJ2-7
V: TRBV20-1
CDR3: CSARTESSYEQYF